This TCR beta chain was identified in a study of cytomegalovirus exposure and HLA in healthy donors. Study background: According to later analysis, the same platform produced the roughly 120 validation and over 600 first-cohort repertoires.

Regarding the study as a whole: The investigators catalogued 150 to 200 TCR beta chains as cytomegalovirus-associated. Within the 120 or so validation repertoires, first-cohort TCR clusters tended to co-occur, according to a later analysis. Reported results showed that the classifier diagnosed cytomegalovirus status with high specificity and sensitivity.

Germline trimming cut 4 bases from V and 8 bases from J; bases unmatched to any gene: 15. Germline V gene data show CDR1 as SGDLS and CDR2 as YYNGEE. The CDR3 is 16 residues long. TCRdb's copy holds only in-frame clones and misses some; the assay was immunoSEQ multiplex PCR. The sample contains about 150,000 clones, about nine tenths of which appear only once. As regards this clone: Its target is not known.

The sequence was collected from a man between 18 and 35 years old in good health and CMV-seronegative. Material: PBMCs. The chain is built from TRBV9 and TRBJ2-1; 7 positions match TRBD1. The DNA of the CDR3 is TGTGCCAGCAGCTTCCGCGAGGGGGCCCCCGGCGATGAGCAGTTCTTC. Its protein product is CASSFREGAPGDEQFF.